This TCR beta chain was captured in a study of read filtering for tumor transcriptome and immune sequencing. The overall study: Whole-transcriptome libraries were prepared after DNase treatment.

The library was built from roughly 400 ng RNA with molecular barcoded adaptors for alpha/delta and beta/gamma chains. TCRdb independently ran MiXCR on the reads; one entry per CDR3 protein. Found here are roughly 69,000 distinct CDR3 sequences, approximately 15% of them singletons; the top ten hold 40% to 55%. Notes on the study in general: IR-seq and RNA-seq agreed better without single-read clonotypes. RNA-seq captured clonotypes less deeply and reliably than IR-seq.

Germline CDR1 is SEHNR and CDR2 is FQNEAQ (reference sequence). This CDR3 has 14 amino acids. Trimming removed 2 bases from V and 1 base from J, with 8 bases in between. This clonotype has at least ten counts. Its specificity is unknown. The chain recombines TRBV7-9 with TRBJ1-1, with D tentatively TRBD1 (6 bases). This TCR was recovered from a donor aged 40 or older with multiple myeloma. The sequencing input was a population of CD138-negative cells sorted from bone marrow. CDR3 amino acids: CASSLQGGNTEAFF. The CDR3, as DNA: TGTGCCAGCAGCTTACAAGGGGGGAACACTGAAGCTTTCTTT. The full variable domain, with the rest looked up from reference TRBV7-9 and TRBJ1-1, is DTGVSQNPRHKITKRGQNVTFRCDPISEHNRLYWYRQTLGQGPEFLTYFQNEAQLEKSRLLSDRFSAERPKGSFSTLEIQRTEQGDSAMYLCASSLQGGNTEAFFGQGTRLTVV.